The 15 T cell receptor beta chains below all came from one sample that was sequenced in a study of Graves' ophthalmopathy and Graves' hyperthyroidism. The TCR beta CDR3 regions underwent amplification from RNA transcripts. The first round was an RT-PCR with HTBI primers, and the second round was a multiplex PCR. TCRdb reprocessed the multiplex PCR reads with MiXCR, giving one entry per CDR3 protein. The sample lists hundreds of thousands of distinct CDR3 sequences, roughly 41% occurring once. Sequencing was carried out using peripheral blood. These receptors originate from an adult man with Graves' ophthalmopathy.

Only one count was recorded for this clonotype. With a much larger clone just one base away, this may be a read error. CDR3 DNA sequence: TGTGCCACGACGCCAGGGGGATCGAACACCGGGGAGCTGTTTTTT. Residues: CATTPGGSNTGELFF. The chain couples TRBV24-1 to TRBJ2-2; 7 positions match TRBD1. V gave up 10 bases and J gave up 0 bases; unmatched junction bases: 7. This CDR3 region has 15 residues. In germline, CDR1 is KGHDR, CDR2 SFDVKD.

In this sample, this clonotype turned up many times. The chain is built from TRBV24-1 and TRBJ1-5, with 7 bases that match TRBD1. V shed 4 bases and J 0 bases; nucleotides not matched to a gene: 5. Germline V gene data show CDR1 as KGHDR and CDR2 as SFDVKD. This CDR3 comprises 16 residues. The CDR3 loop is CATSDRGTDSNQPQHF. The CDR3 DNA sequence: TGTGCCACCAGTGACCGTGGGACAGATAGCAATCAGCCCCAGCATTTT.

The genes are TRBV29-1 and TRBJ2-2; maybe TRBD2 (6 bases). The germline V and J ends were trimmed by 5 bases and 1 base, with 20 bases remaining between them. CDR3 length equals 17 residues. Germline V lookup: CDR1 SQVTM, CDR2 ANQGSEA. Here the CDR3 DNA reads TGCAGCGTTTGGGACCCCCGGGGAGGCCGGAACACCGGGGAGCTGTTTTTT. Encoded protein: CSVWDPRGGRNTGELFF.

This clonotype was counted ten times or more. The chain recombines TRBV14 with TRBJ2-5, with 8 bases that match TRBD1. After removal of 2 bases from V and 10 bases from J, the junction contained 6 bases not matched to a gene. CDR3 size: 13 residues. From germline, CDR1 is SGHDN and CDR2 FVKESK. CDR3 residues: CASSQYTGGIQYF. CDR3 DNA sequence: TGTGCCAGCAGCCAATATACAGGGGGGATCCAGTACTTC.

J is TRBJ2-7 and V is TRBV30, with D tentatively TRBD1 (6 bases). The V end lost 3 bases, the J end lost 5 bases, and 17 bases lay between the germline ends. This CDR3 region has 14 residues. Germline values: CDR1 GTSNPN, CDR2 SVGIG (reference sequence). The CDR3 spells CAWSIRTGIHEQYF. In DNA form, the CDR3 reads TGTGCCTGGAGCATCCGAACAGGGATCCACGAGCAGTACTTC.

This clonotype has a handful of counts. This sequence joins TRBV5-8 and TRBJ1-4; weak D call: TRBD1 (6 bases). V lost 5 bases, J lost 6 bases, and 14 bases lay in between. CDR1 SGHTS and CDR2 YDEGEE come from the germline V gene. The CDR3 is 14 amino acids. For the CDR3, the DNA is TGTGCCAGCAGTCAGGGGTTCGACGATGAAAAACTGTTTTTT. Protein product: CASSQGFDDEKLFF.

In its sample, this clonotype was seen many times. The chain joins TRBV19 to TRBJ2-7; no firm D call. V lost 6 bases and J 1 base, leaving 7 bases between the germline ends. The germline CDR1 and CDR2 sequences are LNHDA and SQIVND (reference sequence). The CDR3 has 12 amino acids. CDR3 bases: TGTGCCAGTAGAGATACTTCCTACGAGCAGTACTTC. This encodes CASRDTSYEQYF.

At least ten counts were recorded for this clonotype. The chain links TRBV7-8 to TRBJ1-3; no reliable D call. Germline CDR1 SGHVS, CDR2 FQNEAQ. Trimming removed 1 base at V and 0 bases at J, with 16 bases between. The CDR3 sequence is 18 residues long. CDR3 DNA: TGTGCCAGCAGCTTAGTGGAACGGATACCCCACTCTGGAAACACCATATATTTT. Amino acids: CASSLVERIPHSGNTIYF. Combining the CDR3 with reference TRBV7-8 and TRBJ1-3 gives the whole variable domain GAGVSQSPRYKVAKRGQDVALRCDPISGHVSLFWYQQALGQGPEFLTYFQNEAQLDKSGLPSDRFFAERPEGSVSTLKIQRTQQEDSAVYLCASSLVERIPHSGNTIYFGEGSWLTVV.

As regards this clonotype: With a much larger clone just one base away, this may be a read error. Here the CDR3 reads CANRQDPYSNQPQHF. CDR3 in DNA: TGTGCCAACAGACAGGACCCCTATAGCAATCAGCCCCAGCATTTT. The V gene is TRBV2, the J gene TRBJ1-5; D is possibly TRBD1 (6 bases). The CDR3 covers 15 residues. Germline assignment: CDR1 SNHLY and CDR2 FYNNEI. V was trimmed by 10 bases and J by 0 bases, leaving 16 bases between them.

The chain couples TRBV24-1 to TRBJ1-5; D not certain. The germline V and J ends were trimmed by 10 bases and 2 bases, with 14 bases remaining between them. This CDR3 contains 14 residues. CDR1 KGHDR and CDR2 SFDVKD come from the germline V gene. CDR3 residues: CATAGSDGNQPQHF. In DNA form, the CDR3 reads TGTGCCACTGCGGGGAGCGATGGCAATCAGCCCCAGCATTTT.

In this sample, this clonotype turned up a few times. This sequence joins TRBV6-6 and TRBJ1-2, with 9 bases aligning to TRBD1. The CDR3 loop spans 15 amino acids. The germline CDR1 and CDR2 sequences are MNHNY and SVGAGI (reference sequence). The J segment lost 7 bases and the V segment lost 4 bases, leaving 10 bases of the junction unmatched. The CDR3 coding sequence is TGTGCCAGCAGTTCAACCGGGACAGGGAGAGGTGGCTACACCTTC. Encoded protein: CASSSTGTGRGGYTF.

The V gene is TRBV20-1, the J gene TRBJ2-1; D gene ambiguous. The CDR3 is made up of 10 amino acids. CDR1 and CDR2 (germline): DFQATT, SNEGSKA (reference sequence). V was pared by 4 bases and J by 6 bases, with 4 bases between. The CDR3 bases are TGCAGTGCTATTGGCAATGAGCAGTTCTTC. It encodes CSAIGNEQFF.

This chain connects TRBV7-2 to TRBJ1-1; maybe TRBD1 (5 bases). The V end was cut by 6 bases, the J end by 4 bases, with 12 bases between. Germline V CDR1 and CDR2: SGHTA, FQGNSA. The CDR3 loop spans 13 amino acids. The CDR3 is CASRRAGSTEAFF. CDR3 bases: TGTGCCAGCAGGAGGGCAGGGAGCACTGAAGCTTTCTTT.

Notes on this clonotype: A much more abundant neighbour one base away suggests this may be a read error. This chain connects TRBV10-3 to TRBJ1-1; D is possibly TRBD1 (5 bases). Germline V lookup: CDR1 ENHRY, CDR2 SYGVKD. The CDR3 is made up of 14 amino acids. The CDR3 here is CASSPREQSTEAFF. Written as DNA, the CDR3 is TGTGCCAGCAGTCCCAGGGAACAGAGCACTGAAGCTTTCTTT.

In its sample, this clonotype was seen many times. The chain is built from TRBV20-1 and TRBJ2-7; D gene uncertain. CDR1 is DFQATT and CDR2 is SNEGSKA in the germline V gene (reference sequence). The V gene lost 1 base and the J gene lost 0 bases, with 10 bases spanning the gap. The CDR3 is made up of 14 amino acids. The CDR3 sequence is CSARVDPSSYEQYF. CDR3 nucleotides: TGCAGTGCTAGAGTTGACCCCAGCTCCTACGAGCAGTACTTC.